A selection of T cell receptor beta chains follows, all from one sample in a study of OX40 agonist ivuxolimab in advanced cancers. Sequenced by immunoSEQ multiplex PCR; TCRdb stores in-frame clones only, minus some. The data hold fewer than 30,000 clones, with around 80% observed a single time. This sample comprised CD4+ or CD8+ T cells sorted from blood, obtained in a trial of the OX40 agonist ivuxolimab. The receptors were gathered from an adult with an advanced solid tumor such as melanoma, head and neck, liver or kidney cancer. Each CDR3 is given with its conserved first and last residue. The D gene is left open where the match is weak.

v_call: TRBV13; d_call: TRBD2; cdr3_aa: CASSLSGGGRIGQETQYF
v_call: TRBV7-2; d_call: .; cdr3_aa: CASSLGGYEQFF
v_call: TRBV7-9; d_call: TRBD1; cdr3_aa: CASSLGAGGAYEQYF
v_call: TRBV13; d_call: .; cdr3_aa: CASSFGQGLSYEQYF
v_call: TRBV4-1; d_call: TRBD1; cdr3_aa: CASSQDAGTDRWQYF
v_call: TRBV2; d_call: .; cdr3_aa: CASSEALKGYTPTNEKLFF
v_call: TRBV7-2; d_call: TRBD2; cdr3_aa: CASSLAGGLVETQYF
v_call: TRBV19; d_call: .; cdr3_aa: CASTVGRWWGTEAFF
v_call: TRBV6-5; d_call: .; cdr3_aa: CASSHTPGASGLFF
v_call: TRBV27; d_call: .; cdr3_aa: CASSLSTYNEQFF
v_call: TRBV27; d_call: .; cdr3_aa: CASSPYRGNQPQHF
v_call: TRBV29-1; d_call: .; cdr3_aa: CSVAVWGSSYNEQFF
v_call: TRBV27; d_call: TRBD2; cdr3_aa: CASRLAGEGNEQFF
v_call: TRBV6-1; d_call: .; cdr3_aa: CASSEQGSVQPQHF
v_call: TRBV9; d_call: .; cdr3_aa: CASSVGQGRYNEQFF
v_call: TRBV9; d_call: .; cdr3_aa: CASSVGGIVNQPQHF
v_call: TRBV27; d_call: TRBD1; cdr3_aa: CASSWGTANTEAFF
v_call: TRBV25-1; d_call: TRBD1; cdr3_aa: CASKQGARHGYTF
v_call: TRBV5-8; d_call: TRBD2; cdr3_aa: CASSLEPSGRDEQFF
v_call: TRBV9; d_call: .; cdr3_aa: CASSVAPSGFSIGELFF
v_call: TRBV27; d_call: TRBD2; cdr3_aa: CASSPGTSGRETQYF
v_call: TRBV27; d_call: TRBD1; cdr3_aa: CASSLLPDRVFEQYF
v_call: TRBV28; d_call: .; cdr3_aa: CASSQEAWAGRGDGAQYF
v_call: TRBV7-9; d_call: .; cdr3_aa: CASSHSRLGPGTEAFF
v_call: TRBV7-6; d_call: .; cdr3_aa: CASSLAWGINEKLFF
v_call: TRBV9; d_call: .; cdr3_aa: CASSHGTPYNSPLHF
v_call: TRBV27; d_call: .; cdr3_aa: CASSLALRSYEQYF
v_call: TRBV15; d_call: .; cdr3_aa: CATSREARQETQYF
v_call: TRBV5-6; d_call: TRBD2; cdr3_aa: CASSPGGNYEQYF
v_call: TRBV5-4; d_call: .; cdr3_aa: CASSLDYWGEGAETGELFF
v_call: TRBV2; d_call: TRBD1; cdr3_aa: CASNGRGTGADTGELFF
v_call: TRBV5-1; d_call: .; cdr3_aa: CASSLGQGFSYNEQFF
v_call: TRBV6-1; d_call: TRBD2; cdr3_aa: CASSEFLVGPGGPDTQYF
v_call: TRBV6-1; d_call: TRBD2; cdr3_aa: CASSALLGGANTGELFF
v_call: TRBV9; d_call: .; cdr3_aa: CASSVDAVRDTQYF
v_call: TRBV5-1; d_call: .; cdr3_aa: CASSYRGQGGGYTDTQYF
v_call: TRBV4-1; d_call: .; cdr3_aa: CASSPVSGAGGELFF
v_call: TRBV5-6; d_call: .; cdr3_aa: CASSLETATSYNEQFF
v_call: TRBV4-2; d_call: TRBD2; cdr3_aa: CASELAGTTGELFF
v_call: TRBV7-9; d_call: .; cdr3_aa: CASSLSRYPKETQYF
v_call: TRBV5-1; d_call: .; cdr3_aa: CASSSTAGNTIYF
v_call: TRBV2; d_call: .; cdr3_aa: CASSQGWELHNEQFF
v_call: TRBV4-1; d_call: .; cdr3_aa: CASSQTSRVEQYF
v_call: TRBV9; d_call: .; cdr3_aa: CASSSGGATNEKLFF
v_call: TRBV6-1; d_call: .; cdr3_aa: CASSDSGNTYEQYF
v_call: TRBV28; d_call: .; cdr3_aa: CASRSGGGRETQYF
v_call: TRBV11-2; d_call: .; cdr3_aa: CASSLAAEAGELFF
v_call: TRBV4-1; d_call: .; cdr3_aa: CASSPEGVSQLTNTGELFF
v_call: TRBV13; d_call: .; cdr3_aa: CATAVGDNEQFF
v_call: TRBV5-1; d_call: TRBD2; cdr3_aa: CASSLAGDTDTQYF
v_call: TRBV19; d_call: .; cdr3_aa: CASSISPNGEAFF
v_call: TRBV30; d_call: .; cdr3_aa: CAWSGDGAGTGSEQFF
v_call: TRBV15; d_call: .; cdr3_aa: CATSGEGSTGELFF
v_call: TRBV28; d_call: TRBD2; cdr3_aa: CASSSSSGRNTGELFF
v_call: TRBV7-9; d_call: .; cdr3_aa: CASSYGDTEAFF